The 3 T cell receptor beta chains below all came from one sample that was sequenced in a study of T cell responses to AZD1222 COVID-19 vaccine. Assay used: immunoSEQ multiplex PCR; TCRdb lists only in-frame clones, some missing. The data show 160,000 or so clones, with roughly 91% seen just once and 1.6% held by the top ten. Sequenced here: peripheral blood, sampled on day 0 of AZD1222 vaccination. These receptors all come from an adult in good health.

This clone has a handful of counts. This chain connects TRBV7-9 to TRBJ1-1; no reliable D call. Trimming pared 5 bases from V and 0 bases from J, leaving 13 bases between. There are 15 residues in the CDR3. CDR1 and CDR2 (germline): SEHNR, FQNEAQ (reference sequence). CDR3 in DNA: TGTGCCAGCAGCATGGGAGGTCCCCTGAACACTGAAGCTTTCTTT. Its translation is CASSMGGPLNTEAFF.

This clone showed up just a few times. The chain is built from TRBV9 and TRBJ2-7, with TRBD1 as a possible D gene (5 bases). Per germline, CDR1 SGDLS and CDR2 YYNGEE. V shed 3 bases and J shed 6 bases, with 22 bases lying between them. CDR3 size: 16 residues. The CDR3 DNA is TGTGCCAGCAGCGCTTCGGACAACCCGTTTAGGGGCGAGCAGTACTTC. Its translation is CASSASDNPFRGEQYF.

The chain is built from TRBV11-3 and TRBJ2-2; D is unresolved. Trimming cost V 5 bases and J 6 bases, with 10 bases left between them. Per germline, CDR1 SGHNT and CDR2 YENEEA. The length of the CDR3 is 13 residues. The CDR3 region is CASSISAAGELFF. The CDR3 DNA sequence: TGTGCCAGCAGCATTTCTGCGGCCGGGGAGCTGTTTTTT.